This T cell receptor (beta chain) was recorded in a study of blood T cell repertoires in COVID-19. Looking at the study overall: There were acute and convalescent COVID-19 samples, and they came from the United States, Italy and Spain. The cDNA or gDNA used as material had been derived from T cells, B-cell-depleted T cells, or PBMCs.

This clone has just a few counts. Trimming left V 2 bases short and J 15 bases short, with 8 bases between. CDR3 size: 11 residues. Study processing details: Nucleated cell number was recorded as an estimate derived from reference gene primer amplification. Assay: immunoSEQ multiplex PCR; the TCRdb copy retains only in-frame clones and omits some. V and J calls and clone size are those listed in that table; D and trimming were worked out from the DNA. The table lists about 73,000 clones, roughly four fifths of them singletons. This clonotype originated in a woman aged 55-70 years with acute or convalescent COVID-19. The V call is TRBV12-3 or TRBV12-4, the J call TRBJ1-6; D remains ambiguous. Sequenced sample: peripheral blood. The CDR3 nucleotides read TGTGCCAGCAGTTTAAGAAGAGTCCTCCACTTT. Translating gives CASSLRRVLHF.